These 7 T cell receptor beta chains share one sample of origin, sequenced in a study of T cell responses to AZD1222 COVID-19 vaccine. Assay used: immunoSEQ multiplex PCR; TCRdb lists only in-frame clones, some missing. The table includes about 120,000 clones, 81% detected once. Sequenced here: peripheral blood, sampled on day 0 of AZD1222 vaccination. The receptors derive from an adult in good health.

V usage is TRBV5-8 and J usage is TRBJ1-5, with 7 bases matching TRBD1. Germline V gene lookup returns CDR1 SGHTS and CDR2 YDEGEE. This CDR3 is built from 15 residues. Losses at the gene ends were 4 bases for V and 4 bases for J; bases not matched to a gene: 8. CDR3 in amino acids: CASSRRTGNNQPQHF. CDR3 DNA sequence: TGTGCCAGCAGCCGTAGGACAGGTAATAATCAGCCCCAGCATTTT.

The chain joins TRBV7-8 to TRBJ2-7; 10 bases align to TRBD1. This CDR3 contains 15 residues. Germline CDR1 is SGHVS and CDR2 is FQNEAQ. Trimming removed 4 bases from V and 5 bases from J; junction bases left unmatched: 8. The CDR3 DNA reads as TGTGCCAGCAGCTATACAGGGGACAGGGGCGACGAGCAGTACTTC. This translates into CASSYTGDRGDEQYF.

This clone was recorded once. The chain recombines TRBV27 with TRBJ1-6, with D unclear. Germline CDR1 is MNHEY and CDR2 is SMNVEV (reference sequence). The CDR3 extends over 15 amino acids. V lost 7 bases to trimming and J lost 7 bases, with 17 bases between them. The CDR3 is CASTPGGTANSPLHF. In DNA, the CDR3 is TGTGCCAGCACCCCCGGCGGCACAGCCAATTCACCCCTCCACTTT.

The chain uses TRBV24-1 and TRBJ2-7, with 8 bases identical to TRBD1. CDR1 KGHDR and CDR2 SFDVKD come from the germline V gene. There are 14 residues in the CDR3. Unmatched junction bases numbered 8, after V lost 4 bases and J lost 7 bases. The CDR3 reads CATSDGQGRREQYF. Here the CDR3 DNA reads TGTGCCACCAGTGACGGACAGGGCAGGAGGGAGCAGTACTTC.

The V and J genes are TRBV11-2 and TRBJ2-7; 10 nucleotides align to TRBD1. The V gene end was trimmed by 4 bases and the J gene end by 6 bases; junction bases not matched to a gene: 9. The CDR3 contains 15 residues. Germline V gene data show CDR1 as SGHAT and CDR2 as FQNNGV. The CDR3 DNA sequence: TGTGCCAGCAGCTCACTTCGGGACAGGGGAATCGAGCAGTACTTC. It yields the protein CASSSLRDRGIEQYF.

This rearrangement joins TRBV10-1 to TRBJ1-2; the match to TRBD1 covers 8 bases. The CDR3 is made up of 16 amino acids. Germline lookup yields CDR1 WNHNN and CDR2 SYGVQD (reference sequence). With V trimmed by 3 bases and J by 2 bases, 8 bases remained unmatched. CDR3 coding DNA: TGCGCCAGCAGTGATTCGGACAGGGCAGAGAACTATGGCTACACCTTC. Translating it yields CASSDSDRAENYGYTF.

J is TRBJ1-1 and V is TRBV5-5; D is unclear. CDR1 is SGHKS, CDR2 YYEKEE, per germline (reference sequence). V lost 5 bases to trimming and J lost 8 bases, with 16 bases between them. The CDR3 has 13 amino acids. CDR3 coding DNA: TGTGCCAGCAGGCTCACGGTCGTCGAGGAAGCTTTCTTT. Translated: CASRLTVVEEAFF.